The entry below describes one TCR beta chain. No antigen is known for it. CDR1 is SGHKS, CDR2 YYEKEE, per germline (reference sequence). This CDR3 comprises 18 residues. The V gene lost 0 bases and the J gene lost 0 bases, with 17 bases spanning the gap. The sample is drawn from a study of siplizumab effects on memory and regulatory T cells. Using immunoSEQ multiplex PCR, the repertoire was profiled, and TCRdb retains in-frame clones only, with some absent. The data contain more than 70,000 clones, 95% of them singletons. Study conclusions and caveats: Naive T cells were seen as more diverse than memory cells and as major alloresponse contributors.

The sequenced material came from CD8+ T cells sorted from blood. This chain links TRBV5-5 with TRBJ2-3; possible D gene TRBD2, 5 bases. This receptor was taken from a human donor in good health. CDR3 residues: CASSLDSRSRTSTDTQYF. The DNA of the CDR3 is TGTGCCAGCAGCTTGGACAGCCGCAGCCGGACTAGCACAGATACGCAGTATTTT.